These T cell receptor beta chains were read from a single sample in a study of cytomegalovirus exposure and HLA in healthy donors. Using immunoSEQ multiplex PCR, the repertoire was profiled, and TCRdb retains in-frame clones only, with some absent. The table records fewer than 250,000 clones, around nine tenths of them present only once. Material: PBMCs. The receptors stem from a man aged 18-30 years in good health and CMV-seronegative. Each CDR3 is given with its conserved first and last residue. The order of the fields is J gene, V gene, D gene, clone size, CDR3 protein, CDR3 DNA. The D gene is left open where the match is weak. Expanded clones get a size class; other rows say once, few or many, or leave the size out.

J gene: TRBJ2-5; V gene: TRBV11-2; D gene: .; clone size: .; CDR3 protein: CASSLTPKREETQYF; CDR3 DNA: TGTGCCAGCAGCTTAACGCCAAAGAGGGAAGAGACCCAGTACTTC
J gene: TRBJ2-2; V gene: TRBV28; D gene: TRBD1; clone size: .; CDR3 protein: CASSSRDRGPGELFF; CDR3 DNA: TGTGCCAGCAGTTCCCGGGACAGGGGGCCCGGGGAGCTGTTTTTT
J gene: TRBJ2-1; V gene: TRBV19; D gene: .; clone size: .; CDR3 protein: CASTGYNEQFF; CDR3 DNA: TGTGCCAGTACAGGGTACAATGAGCAGTTCTTC
J gene: TRBJ2-7; V gene: TRBV4-1; D gene: TRBD1; clone size: .; CDR3 protein: CASSLNRGSSYEQYF; CDR3 DNA: TGCGCCAGCAGCCTAAACAGGGGGAGCTCCTACGAGCAGTACTTC
J gene: TRBJ1-5; V gene: TRBV7-8; D gene: .; clone size: few; CDR3 protein: CASSLEEGQPQHF; CDR3 DNA: TGTGCCAGCAGCTTAGAGGAGGGTCAGCCCCAGCATTTT
J gene: TRBJ1-6; V gene: TRBV5-1; D gene: .; clone size: .; CDR3 protein: CASSLEGRVWAPLHF; CDR3 DNA: TGCGCCAGCAGCTTGGAGGGCAGGGTTTGGGCACCCCTCCACTTT
J gene: TRBJ2-4; V gene: TRBV9; D gene: TRBD2; clone size: .; CDR3 protein: CASSPSGLAGALAKNIQYF; CDR3 DNA: TGTGCCAGCAGCCCCTCGGGACTAGCGGGAGCTCTAGCCAAAAACATTCAGTACTTC
J gene: TRBJ1-2; V gene: TRBV12-5; D gene: .; clone size: once; CDR3 protein: CASGLVPSNRAPYGYTF; CDR3 DNA: TGTGCTAGTGGTTTGGTACCCTCGAACAGGGCCCCCTATGGCTACACCTTC
J gene: TRBJ2-7; V gene: TRBV2; D gene: TRBD2; clone size: .; CDR3 protein: CASSVGLAGDYEQYF; CDR3 DNA: TGTGCCAGCAGTGTCGGCCTAGCGGGGGACTACGAGCAGTACTTC
J gene: TRBJ2-2; V gene: TRBV7-7; D gene: .; clone size: .; CDR3 protein: CASSLEWRERELFF; CDR3 DNA: TGTGCCAGCAGCTTAGAATGGAGAGAACGGGAGCTGTTTTTT